The sequence of this T cell receptor beta chain was determined in a study of glioma-infiltrating T cells after dendritic cell vaccination. Study observations and caveats: Only a small number of patients had complete blood and tumor samples.

The table lists this clone with a few counts. Its specificity is unknown. Only patients with spare fresh-frozen tumor and over two years of follow-up were included. Before vaccination, two weeks after the third vaccination, and at progression, PBMC were collected. The protocol was immunoSEQ multiplex PCR, while the TCRdb copy is restricted to in-frame clones and leaves out a portion. Among under 70,000 clones listed, 80% to 85% were seen once. Trimming took off 5 bases at V and 6 bases at J, with 3 bases between the two ends. Germline V gives CDR1 SEHNR, CDR2 FQNEAQ (reference sequence). The CDR3 spans 10 residues.

The sample consisted of blood, taken before dendritic cell vaccination. The receptor was isolated from a human donor with glioblastoma. The chain combines TRBV7-9 with TRBJ2-3; D not certain. The CDR3 reads CASSLDTQYF. CDR3 in DNA: TGTGCCAGCAGCCTCGATACGCAGTATTTT.